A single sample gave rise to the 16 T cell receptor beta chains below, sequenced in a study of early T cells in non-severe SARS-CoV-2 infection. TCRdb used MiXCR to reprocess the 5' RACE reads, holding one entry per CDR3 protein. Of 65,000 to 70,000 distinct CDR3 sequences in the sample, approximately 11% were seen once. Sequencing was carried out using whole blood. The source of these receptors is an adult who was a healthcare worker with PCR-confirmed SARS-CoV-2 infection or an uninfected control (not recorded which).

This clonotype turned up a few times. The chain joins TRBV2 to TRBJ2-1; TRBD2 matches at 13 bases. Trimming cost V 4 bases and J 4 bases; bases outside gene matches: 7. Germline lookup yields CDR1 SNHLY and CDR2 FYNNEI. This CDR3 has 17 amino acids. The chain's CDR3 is CASSGGLAGVRYNEQFF. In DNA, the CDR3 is TGTGCCAGCAGTGGTGGACTAGCGGGAGTGCGGTACAATGAGCAGTTCTTC.

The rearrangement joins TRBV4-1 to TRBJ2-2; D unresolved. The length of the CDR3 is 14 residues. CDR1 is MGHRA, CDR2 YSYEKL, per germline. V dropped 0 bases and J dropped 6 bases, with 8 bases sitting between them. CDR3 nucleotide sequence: TGCGCCAGCAGCCAAGATCGTAGGCCCGGGGAGCTGTTTTTT. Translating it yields CASSQDRRPGELFF.

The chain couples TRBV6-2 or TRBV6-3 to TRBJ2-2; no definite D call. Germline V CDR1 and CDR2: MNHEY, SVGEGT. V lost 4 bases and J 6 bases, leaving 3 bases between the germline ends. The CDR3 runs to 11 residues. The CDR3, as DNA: TGTGCCAGCAGTTTCTCCGGGGAGCTGTTTTTT. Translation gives CASSFSGELFF.

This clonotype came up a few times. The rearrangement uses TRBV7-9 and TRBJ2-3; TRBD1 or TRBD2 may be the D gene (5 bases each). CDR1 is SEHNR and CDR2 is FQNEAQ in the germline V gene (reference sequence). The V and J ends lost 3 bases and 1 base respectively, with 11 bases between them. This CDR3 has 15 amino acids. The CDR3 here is CASSFGTIRTDTQYF. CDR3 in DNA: TGTGCCAGCAGCTTCGGGACCATACGCACAGATACGCAGTATTTT.

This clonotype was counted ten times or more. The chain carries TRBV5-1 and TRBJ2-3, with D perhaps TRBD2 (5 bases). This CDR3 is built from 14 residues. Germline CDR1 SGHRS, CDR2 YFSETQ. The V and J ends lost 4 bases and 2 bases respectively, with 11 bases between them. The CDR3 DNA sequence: TGCGCCAGCAGCCCAGCGGACTCCACAGATACGCAGTATTTT. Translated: CASSPADSTDTQYF. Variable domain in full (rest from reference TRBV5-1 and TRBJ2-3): KAGVTQTPRYLIKTRGQQVTLSCSPISGHRSVSWYQQTPGQGLQFLFEYFSETQRNKGNFPGRFSGRQFSNSRSEMNVSTLELGDSALYLCASSPADSTDTQYFGPGTRLTVL.

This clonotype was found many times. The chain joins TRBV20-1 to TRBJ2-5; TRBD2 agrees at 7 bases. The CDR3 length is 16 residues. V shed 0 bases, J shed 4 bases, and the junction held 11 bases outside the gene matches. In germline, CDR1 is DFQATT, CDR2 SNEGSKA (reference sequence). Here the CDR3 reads CSARDPQRDGGETQYF. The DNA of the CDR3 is TGCAGTGCTAGAGATCCCCAGCGGGATGGGGGAGAGACCCAGTACTTC.

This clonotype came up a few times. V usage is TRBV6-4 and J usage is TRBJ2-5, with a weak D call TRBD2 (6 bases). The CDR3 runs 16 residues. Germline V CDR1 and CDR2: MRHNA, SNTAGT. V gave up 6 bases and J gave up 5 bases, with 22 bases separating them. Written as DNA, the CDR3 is TGTGCCAGCAGGGGTGGGAGGCGTCCCTTAGGGGAGACCCAGTACTTC. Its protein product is CASRGGRRPLGETQYF.

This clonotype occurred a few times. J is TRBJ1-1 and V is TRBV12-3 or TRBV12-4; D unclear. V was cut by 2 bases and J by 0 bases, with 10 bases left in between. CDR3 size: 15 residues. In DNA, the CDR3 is TGTGCCAGCAGTTTATACGGACGGATGAACACTGAAGCTTTCTTT. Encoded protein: CASSLYGRMNTEAFF.

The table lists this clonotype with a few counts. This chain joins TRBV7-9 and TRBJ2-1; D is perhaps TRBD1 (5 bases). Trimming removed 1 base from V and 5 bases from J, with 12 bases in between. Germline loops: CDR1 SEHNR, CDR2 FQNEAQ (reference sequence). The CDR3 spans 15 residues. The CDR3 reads CASSLGWGADNEQFF. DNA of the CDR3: TGTGCCAGCAGCTTAGGGTGGGGCGCGGACAATGAGCAGTTCTTC.

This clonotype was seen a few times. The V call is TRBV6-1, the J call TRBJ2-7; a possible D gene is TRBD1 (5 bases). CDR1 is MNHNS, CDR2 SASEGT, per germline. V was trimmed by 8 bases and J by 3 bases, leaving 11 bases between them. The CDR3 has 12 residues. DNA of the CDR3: TGTGCCAGCGGTCAGGGAATCTACGAGCAGTACTTC. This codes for CASGQGIYEQYF.

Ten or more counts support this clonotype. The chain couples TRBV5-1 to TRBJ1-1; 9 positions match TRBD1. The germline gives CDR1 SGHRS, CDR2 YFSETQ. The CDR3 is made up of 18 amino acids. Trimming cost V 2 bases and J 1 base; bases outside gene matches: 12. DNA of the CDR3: TGCGCCAGCAGCTTCCGGCAGGGGACAGGGAATACGAACACTGAAGCTTTCTTT. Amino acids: CASSFRQGTGNTNTEAFF. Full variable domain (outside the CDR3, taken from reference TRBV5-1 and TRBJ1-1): KAGVTQTPRYLIKTRGQQVTLSCSPISGHRSVSWYQQTPGQGLQFLFEYFSETQRNKGNFPGRFSGRQFSNSRSEMNVSTLELGDSALYLCASSFRQGTGNTNTEAFFGQGTRLTVV.

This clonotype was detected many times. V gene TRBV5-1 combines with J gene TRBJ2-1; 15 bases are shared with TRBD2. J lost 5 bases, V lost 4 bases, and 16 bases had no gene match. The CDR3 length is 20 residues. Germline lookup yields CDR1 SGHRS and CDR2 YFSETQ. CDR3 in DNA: TGCGCCAGCAGCCGAACGCCGGGACTAGCGGGAGGTCTCCCGGACAATGAGCAGTTCTTC. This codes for CASSRTPGLAGGLPDNEQFF.

The chain's CDR3 is CASSDSGTGSYEQYF. Here the CDR3 DNA reads TGTGCCAGCAGTGATTCCGGGACAGGGTCCTACGAGCAGTACTTC. The V and J genes are TRBV6-1 and TRBJ2-7; 9 bases are shared with TRBD1. CDR3 length: 15 residues. Losses at the gene ends were 3 bases for V and 1 base for J; bases not matched to a gene: 4. Looked up from germline, CDR1 is MNHNS and CDR2 is SASEGT.

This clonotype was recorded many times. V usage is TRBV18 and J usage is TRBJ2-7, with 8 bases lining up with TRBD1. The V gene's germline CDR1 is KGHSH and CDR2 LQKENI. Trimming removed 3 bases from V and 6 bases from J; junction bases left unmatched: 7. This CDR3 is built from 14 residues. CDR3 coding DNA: TGTGCCAGCTCACCCGACAGGGGATCGCGCGAGCAGTACTTC. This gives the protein CASSPDRGSREQYF. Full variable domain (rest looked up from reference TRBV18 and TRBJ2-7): NAGVMQNPRHLVRRRGQEARLRCSPMKGHSHVYWYRQLPEEGLKFMVYLQKENIIDESGMPKERFSAEFPKEGPSILRIQQVVRGDSAAYFCASSPDRGSREQYFGPGTRLTVT.

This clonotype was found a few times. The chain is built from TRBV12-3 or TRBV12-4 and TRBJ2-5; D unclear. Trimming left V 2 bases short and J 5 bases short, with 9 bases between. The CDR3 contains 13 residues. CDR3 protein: CASSLRLSETQYF. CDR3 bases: TGTGCCAGCAGTTTACGGCTTTCGGAGACCCAGTACTTC.

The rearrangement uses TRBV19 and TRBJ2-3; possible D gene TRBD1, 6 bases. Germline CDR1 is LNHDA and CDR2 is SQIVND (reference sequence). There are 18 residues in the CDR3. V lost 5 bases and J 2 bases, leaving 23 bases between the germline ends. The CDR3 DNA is TGTGCCAGTAGTCCTCGACACTCGACAGGTGGTGTCACAGATACGCAGTATTTT. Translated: CASSPRHSTGGVTDTQYF.